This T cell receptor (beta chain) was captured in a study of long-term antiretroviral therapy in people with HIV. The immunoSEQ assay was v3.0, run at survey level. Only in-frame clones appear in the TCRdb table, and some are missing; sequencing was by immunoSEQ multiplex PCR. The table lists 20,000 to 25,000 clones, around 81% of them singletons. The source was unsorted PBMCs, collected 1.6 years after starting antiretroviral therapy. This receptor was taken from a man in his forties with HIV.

This CDR3 reads CASSYNRAWEQYF. For the CDR3, the DNA is TGTGCCAGCAGTTATAACAGGGCTTGGGAGCAGTACTTC. V gene TRBV13 combines with J gene TRBJ2-7; TRBD1 might be the D (6 bases). This CDR3 is built from 13 residues. Trimming stripped 6 bases from V and 7 bases from J, with 16 bases between. Per the germline V gene, CDR1 is PRHDT and CDR2 is FYEKMQ (reference sequence).